Listed below are T cell receptor beta chains from one sample, sequenced in a study of CD8 T cells in Susac syndrome. TCRdb ran MiXCR on the immunoSEQ multiplex PCR reads and lists one entry per CDR3 protein. The table includes 210,000 or so distinct CDR3 sequences, about 94% detected once. The sequenced sample was CD4+ T cells from PBMCs. These TCRs come from a human donor with Susac syndrome. CDR3s include the opening cysteine and the closing phenylalanine or tryptophan. A D gene is named only where the DNA matches it firmly. The size of a clone is reported for some rows only, either as once, few or many, or as a class for expanded clones.

J: TRBJ2-7; V: TRBV4-1; length: 13; D: .; size: .; CDR3: CASSQHREYEQYF; DNA: TGCGCCAGCAGCCAACACAGGGAATACGAGCAGTACTTC
J: TRBJ2-7; V: TRBV7-9; length: 16; D: TRBD2; size: .; CDR3: CASSGRTSGGSYEQYF; DNA: TGTGCCAGCAGCGGTCGGACTAGCGGGGGATCCTACGAGCAGTACTTC
J: TRBJ2-7; V: TRBV28; length: 15; D: .; size: .; CDR3: CASSLLWQGNYEQYF; DNA: TGTGCCAGCAGTTTATTGTGGCAGGGGAACTACGAGCAGTACTTC
J: TRBJ2-2; V: TRBV5-1; length: 16; D: .; size: .; CDR3: CASSFRTVAATGELFF; DNA: TGCGCCAGCAGCTTCAGGACAGTCGCGGCCACCGGGGAGCTGTTTTTT
J: TRBJ1-1; V: TRBV29-1; length: 16; D: TRBD1; size: .; CDR3: CSVVNPAGTGYTEAFF; DNA: TGCAGCGTTGTTAACCCGGCCGGGACAGGGTATACTGAAGCTTTCTTT
J: TRBJ2-5; V: TRBV4-2; length: 14; D: TRBD2; size: .; CDR3: CASSQIAGAETQYF; DNA: TGTGCCAGCAGCCAGATAGCGGGGGCAGAGACCCAGTACTTC
J: TRBJ2-2; V: TRBV28; length: 16; D: TRBD2; size: .; CDR3: CASSYLAGGLPGELFF; DNA: TGTGCCAGCAGTTATTTAGCGGGGGGCCTACCCGGGGAGCTGTTTTTT
J: TRBJ2-2; V: TRBV9; length: 18; D: .; size: .; CDR3: CASSVVDVQQSNTGELFF; DNA: TGTGCCAGCAGCGTAGTCGATGTTCAACAGTCGAACACCGGGGAGCTGTTTTTT
J: TRBJ2-2; V: TRBV19; length: 16; D: .; size: .; CDR3: CASRSTAGSSGGELFF; DNA: TGTGCCAGTAGATCGACTGCCGGGTCCTCGGGCGGGGAGCTGTTTTTT
J: TRBJ1-5; V: TRBV20-1; length: 14; D: TRBD1; size: .; CDR3: CSARGGTADQPQHF; DNA: TGCAGTGCTAGGGGTGGGACAGCTGATCAGCCCCAGCATTTT
J: TRBJ1-4; V: TRBV6-4; length: 16; D: .; size: .; CDR3: CASSDSKRRLLEKLFF; DNA: TGTGCCAGCAGTGACTCGAAGCGGCGTCTTCTCGAAAAACTGTTTTTT
J: TRBJ1-3; V: TRBV30; length: 16; D: .; size: .; CDR3: CAWSALNRVRGNTIYF; DNA: TGTGCCTGGAGTGCCCTAAACAGGGTGCGAGGAAACACCATATATTTT
J: TRBJ2-5; V: TRBV20-1; length: 11; D: .; size: .; CDR3: CSARDRGNQYF; DNA: TGCAGTGCTAGAGATAGGGGTAACCAGTACTTC
J: TRBJ2-2; V: TRBV30; length: 14; D: .; size: .; CDR3: CALGPLINTGELFF; DNA: TGTGCCTTGGGACCCCTAATTAACACCGGGGAGCTGTTTTTT
J: TRBJ1-3; V: TRBV13; length: 14; D: .; size: .; CDR3: CASSSRSSGNTIYF; DNA: TGTGCCAGCAGCTCGCGGAGCTCCGGGAACACCATATATTTT
J: TRBJ2-2; V: TRBV7-9; length: 16; D: .; size: .; CDR3: CASSRSSGDNTGELFF; DNA: TGTGCCAGCAGCCGAAGTTCAGGGGACAACACCGGGGAGCTGTTTTTT
J: TRBJ1-1; V: TRBV5-1; length: 15; D: .; size: .; CDR3: CASSSQGHIGTEAFF; DNA: TGCGCCAGCAGCTCACAAGGGCATATTGGAACTGAAGCTTTCTTT
J: TRBJ1-1; V: TRBV5-6; length: 13; D: .; size: .; CDR3: CASSPRGSTEAFF; DNA: TGTGCCAGCAGCCCCAGGGGATCCACTGAAGCTTTCTTT
J: TRBJ1-1; V: TRBV4-1; length: 15; D: .; size: .; CDR3: CASSQALQGLIRAFF; DNA: TGCGCCAGCAGCCAGGCCCTACAGGGTCTAATTCGAGCTTTCTTT
J: TRBJ1-1; V: TRBV29-1; length: 12; D: .; size: .; CDR3: CSVRQENTEAFF; DNA: TGCAGCGTACGACAGGAGAACACTGAAGCTTTCTTT
J: TRBJ2-7; V: TRBV7-2; length: 14; D: .; size: once; CDR3: CASSLGWQGYEQYF; DNA: TGTGCCAGCAGCTTAGGGTGGCAGGGCTACGAGCAGTACTTC
J: TRBJ1-1; V: TRBV7-9; length: 14; D: TRBD1; size: .; CDR3: CASSLQGMHTEAFF; DNA: TGTGCCAGCAGCCTACAGGGGATGCACACTGAAGCTTTCTTT
J: TRBJ1-5; V: TRBV20-1; length: 12; D: .; size: .; CDR3: CSVGGSGQPQHF; DNA: TGCAGTGTTGGGGGCTCGGGGCAGCCCCAGCATTTT
J: TRBJ1-1; V: TRBV3-1; length: 14; D: .; size: .; CDR3: CASSQDTQNTEAFF; DNA: TGTGCCAGCAGCCAAGATACCCAGAACACTGAAGCTTTCTTT
J: TRBJ2-5; V: TRBV28; length: 15; D: .; size: .; CDR3: CASSLSFGAKETQYF; DNA: TGTGCCAGCAGTTTATCCTTCGGAGCCAAAGAGACCCAGTACTTC
J: TRBJ2-1; V: TRBV28; length: 13; D: TRBD2; size: .; CDR3: CASRLAGSNEQFF; DNA: TGTGCCAGCAGACTAGCGGGGAGCAATGAGCAGTTCTTC
J: TRBJ2-1; V: TRBV6-2/TRBV6-3; length: 12; D: TRBD2; size: .; CDR3: CATSGGGNEQFF; DNA: TGTGCCACCAGCGGGGGAGGCAATGAGCAGTTCTTC